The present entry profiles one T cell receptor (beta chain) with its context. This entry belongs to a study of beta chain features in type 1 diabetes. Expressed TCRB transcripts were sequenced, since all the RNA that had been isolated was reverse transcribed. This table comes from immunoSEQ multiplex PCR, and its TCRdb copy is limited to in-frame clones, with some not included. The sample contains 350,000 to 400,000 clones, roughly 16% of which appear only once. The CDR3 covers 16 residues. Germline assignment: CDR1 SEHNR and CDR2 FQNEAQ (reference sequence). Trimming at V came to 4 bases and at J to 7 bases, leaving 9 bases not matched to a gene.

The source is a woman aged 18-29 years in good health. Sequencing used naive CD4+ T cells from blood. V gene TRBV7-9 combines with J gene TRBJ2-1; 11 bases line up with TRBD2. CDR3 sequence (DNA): TGTGCCAGCAGCTCCCATAGCGGGAGGGCGGGGAATGAGCAGTTCTTC. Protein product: CASSSHSGRAGNEQFF.